This TCR beta chain was profiled in a study of T cells in Graves' hyperthyroidism and ophthalmopathy (dated by TCRdb to the late 2010s). For context, the study as a whole: TCR V-J signatures able to tell the groups apart were searched for in a discovery cohort of some 97 patients, of whom more than 40 had Graves' ophthalmopathy and 57 had stable Graves' hyperthyroidism. Prospective prediction of ophthalmopathy was tested in an independent validation cohort consisting of about 19 hyperthyroidism patients and 17 patients who later progressed to ophthalmopathy. After sampling, hyperthyroidism patients received methimazole starting at 30 mg daily, and ophthalmopathy patients received high-dose intravenous methylprednisolone. The roughly 100 discovery patients were divided at random into training and test sets in a 7:3 ratio. According to the paper, TCR Vbeta CDR3 sequencing was carried out on 135 peripheral blood samples, which came from 40 to 45 ophthalmopathy, 70 to 80 hyperthyroidism and 17 progressor patients. The study also compared thyroid tissue and blood T-cell repertoires from roughly six Graves' hyperthyroidism patients.

This clonotype occurred a few times. What this receptor recognizes is not known. Qualities for individual bases were not recorded, and no much larger clone is one base off. The CDR3 holds 13 amino acids from the cysteine to the phenylalanine. The entry retains the CDR3 DNA only, 39 bases that are in frame from base 1. Relative to germline, V is 8 bases shorter and J is 1 base shorter, with 11 bases between their ends. Any patient with an uncontrolled infection, another autoimmune disease, pregnancy or lactation was excluded. Diagnoses were established on the basis of clinical symptoms, serum thyroxine and TRAb, thyroid ultrasound, and orbital computed tomography. Total RNA was extracted using Trizol reagent, and RNA quality was assessed on an Agilent 2100 Bioanalyzer. Study-wide findings and limitations: No statistical method was used to fix the sample size in advance, and group allocation was not hidden from the investigators. Most expanded thyroid clonotypes (frequency above 0.001) were also detected in blood, a finding suggesting that blood repertoires may reflect thyroid immune responses. During validation, the model predicted progression to ophthalmopathy a median of about 6.3 months ahead of onset, with 60% to 71% sensitivity and under 85% specificity. A 13 V-J signature model separated ophthalmopathy from stable hyperthyroidism, with about 90% sensitivity and 81.08% specificity in cross-validation and 80%/75% in testing.

Amplification of TCR beta CDR3 regions was carried out from RNA transcripts. The first round of RT-PCR for the TCR CDR3 was performed with the HTBI primer set and the Qiagen OneStep RT-PCR kit. Libraries were constructed in a second round of multiplex PCR, after which size selection and purification were performed. Paired-end sequencing of the libraries was performed with 100 bp reads on an Illumina HiSeq2000. Concerning the study's data processing: SOAPnuke was used to process the raw data, with reads discarded if the reads contained adapters or uncalled bases, had a mean Phred below 15, or lacked an exact constant-primer or identifier match. High-quality paired reads were merged using COPE v1.2.5, and each unique nucleotide sequence was defined as a clonotype. MiTCR v1.1 was used to align clonotypes to the IMGT TRBV, TRBD and TRBJ reference segments. Analysis was restricted to V-J combinations with a frequency above 0.0001, which covered 99.2% of repertoires. The TCS score was defined as F50 (clonal expansion) divided by E x V (chaos), with BLOSUM62-based TCRdist calculated between CDR3 peptides within each V-J. Welch's t-statistics and random forest reduced some 510 V-J features to some 14, which were used in a naive Bayes classifier (R e1071). The Morisita-Horn index was used to measure how similar the thyroid and blood repertoires were. Through fastp at Q25 and MiXCR, TCRdb rebuilt clones from the public reads, retaining in-frame beta chains. Identical CDR3 protein sequences are pooled into one entry, listed with their most common genes and DNA. TCRdb, not the authors, supplied the V and J calls. The sample has hundreds of thousands of distinct CDR3 sequences on record, nearly 45% of them singletons. About 7.7% of the sample comes from the top ten.

The chain employs TRBV12-3 or TRBV12-4 and TRBJ1-1; the D gene is not confidently resolved. The TCR comes from an adult man with Graves' disease, either hyperthyroidism or ophthalmopathy (not recorded which). The source material was peripheral blood or thyroid tissue (not recorded which). The base sequence is TGTGCCAGCGGTCCCACAGAGAACACTGAAGCTTTCTTT. It codes for CASGPTENTEAFF.